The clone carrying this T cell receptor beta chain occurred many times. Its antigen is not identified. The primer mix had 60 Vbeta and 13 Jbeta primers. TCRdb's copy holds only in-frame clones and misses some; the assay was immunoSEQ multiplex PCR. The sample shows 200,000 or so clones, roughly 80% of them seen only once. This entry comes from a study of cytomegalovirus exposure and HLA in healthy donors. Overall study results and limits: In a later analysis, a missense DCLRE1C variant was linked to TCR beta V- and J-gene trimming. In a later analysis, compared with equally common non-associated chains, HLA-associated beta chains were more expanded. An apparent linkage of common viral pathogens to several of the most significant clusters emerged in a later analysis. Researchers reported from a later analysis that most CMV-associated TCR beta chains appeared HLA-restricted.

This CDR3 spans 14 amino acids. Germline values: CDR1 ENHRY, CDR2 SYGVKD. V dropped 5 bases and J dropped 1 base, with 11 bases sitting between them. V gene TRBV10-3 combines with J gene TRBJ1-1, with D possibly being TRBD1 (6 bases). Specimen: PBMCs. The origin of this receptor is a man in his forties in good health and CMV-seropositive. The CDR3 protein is CAISQDSGNTEAFF. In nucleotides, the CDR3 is TGTGCCATCAGTCAGGACAGTGGGAACACTGAAGCTTTCTTT.